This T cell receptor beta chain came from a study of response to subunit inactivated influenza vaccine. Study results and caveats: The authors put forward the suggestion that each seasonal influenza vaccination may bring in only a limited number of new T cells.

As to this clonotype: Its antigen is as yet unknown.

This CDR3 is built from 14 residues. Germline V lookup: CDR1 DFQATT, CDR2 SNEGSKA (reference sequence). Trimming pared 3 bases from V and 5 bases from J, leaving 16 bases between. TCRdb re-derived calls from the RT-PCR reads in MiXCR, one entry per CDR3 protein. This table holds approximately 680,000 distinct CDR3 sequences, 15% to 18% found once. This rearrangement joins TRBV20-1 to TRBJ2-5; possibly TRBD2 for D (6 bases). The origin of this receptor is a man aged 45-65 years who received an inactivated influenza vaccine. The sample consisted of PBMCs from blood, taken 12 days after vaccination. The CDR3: CSASSRRGQETQYF. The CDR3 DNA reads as TGCAGTGCTAGCTCGAGGCGGGGTCAGGAGACCCAGTACTTC.